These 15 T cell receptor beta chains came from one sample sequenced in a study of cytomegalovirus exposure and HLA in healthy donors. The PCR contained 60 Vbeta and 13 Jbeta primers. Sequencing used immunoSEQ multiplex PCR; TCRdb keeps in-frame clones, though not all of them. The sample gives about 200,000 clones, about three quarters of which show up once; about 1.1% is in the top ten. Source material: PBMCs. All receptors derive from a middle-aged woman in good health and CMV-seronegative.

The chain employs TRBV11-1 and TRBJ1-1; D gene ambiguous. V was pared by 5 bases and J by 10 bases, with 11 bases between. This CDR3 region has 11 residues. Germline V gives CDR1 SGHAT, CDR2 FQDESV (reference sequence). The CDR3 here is CASSPFSGAFF. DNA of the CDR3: TGTGCCAGCAGCCCTTTCAGTGGAGCTTTCTTT.

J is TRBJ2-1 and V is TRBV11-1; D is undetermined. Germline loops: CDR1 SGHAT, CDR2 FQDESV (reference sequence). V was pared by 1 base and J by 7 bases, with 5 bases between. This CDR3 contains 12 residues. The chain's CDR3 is CASSLDSNEQFF. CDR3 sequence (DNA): TGTGCCAGCAGCTTAGACTCTAATGAGCAGTTCTTC.

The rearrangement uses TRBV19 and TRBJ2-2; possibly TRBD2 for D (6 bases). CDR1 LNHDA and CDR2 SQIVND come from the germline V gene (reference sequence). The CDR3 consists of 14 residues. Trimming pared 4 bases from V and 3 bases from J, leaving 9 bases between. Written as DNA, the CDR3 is TGTGCCAGTAGTACGACTAGTGACACCGGGGAGCTGTTTTTT. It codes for CASSTTSDTGELFF.

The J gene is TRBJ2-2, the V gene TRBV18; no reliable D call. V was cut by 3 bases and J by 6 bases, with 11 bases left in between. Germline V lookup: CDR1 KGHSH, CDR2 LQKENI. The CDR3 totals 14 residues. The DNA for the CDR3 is TGTGCCAGCTCACCGGCGGTCGAGGCCGGGGAGCTGTTTTTT. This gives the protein CASSPAVEAGELFF.

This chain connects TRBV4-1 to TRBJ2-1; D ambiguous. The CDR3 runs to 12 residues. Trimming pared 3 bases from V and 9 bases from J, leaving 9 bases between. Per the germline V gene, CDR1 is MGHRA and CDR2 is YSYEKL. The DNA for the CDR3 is TGCGCCAGCAGCCATCTATACGGTGAGCAGTTCTTC. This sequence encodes CASSHLYGEQFF.

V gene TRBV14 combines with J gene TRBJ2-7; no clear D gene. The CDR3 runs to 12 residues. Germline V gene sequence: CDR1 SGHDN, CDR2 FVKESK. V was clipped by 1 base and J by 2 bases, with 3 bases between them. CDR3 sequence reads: CASSQATYEQYF. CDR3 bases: TGTGCCAGCAGCCAAGCAACCTACGAGCAGTACTTC.

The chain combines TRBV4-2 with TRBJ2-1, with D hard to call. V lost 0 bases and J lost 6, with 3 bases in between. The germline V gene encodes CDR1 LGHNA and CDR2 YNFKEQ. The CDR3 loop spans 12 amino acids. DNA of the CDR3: TGTGCCAGCAGCCAAGACCGCAATGAGCAGTTCTTC. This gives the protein CASSQDRNEQFF.

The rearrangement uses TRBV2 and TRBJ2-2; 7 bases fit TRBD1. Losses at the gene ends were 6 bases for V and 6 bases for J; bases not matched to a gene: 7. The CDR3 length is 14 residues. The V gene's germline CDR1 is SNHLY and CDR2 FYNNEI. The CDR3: CASRADRVPGELFF. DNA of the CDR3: TGTGCCAGCAGAGCTGACAGGGTTCCCGGGGAGCTGTTTTTT.

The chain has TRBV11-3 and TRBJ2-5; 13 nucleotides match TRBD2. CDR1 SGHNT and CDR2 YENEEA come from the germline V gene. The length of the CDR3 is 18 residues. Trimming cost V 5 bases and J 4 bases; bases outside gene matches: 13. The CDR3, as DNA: TGTGCCAGCAGCCGACGGACTAGCGGGAGAGGATCGGTAGAGACCCAGTACTTC. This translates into CASSRRTSGRGSVETQYF. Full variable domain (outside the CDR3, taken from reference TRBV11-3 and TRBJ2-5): EAGVVQSPRYKIIEKKQPVAFWCNPISGHNTLYWYLQNLGQGPELLIRYENEEAVDDSQLPKDRFSAERLKGVDSTLKIQPAELGDSAVYLCASSRRTSGRGSVETQYFGPGTRLLVL.

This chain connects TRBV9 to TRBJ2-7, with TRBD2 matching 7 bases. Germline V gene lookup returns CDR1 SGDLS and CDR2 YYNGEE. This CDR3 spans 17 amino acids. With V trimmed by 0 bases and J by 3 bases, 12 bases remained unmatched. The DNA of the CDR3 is TGTGCCAGCAGCGTAGGTCCGGCGGGGGAGGGAGGCTACGAGCAGTACTTC. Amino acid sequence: CASSVGPAGEGGYEQYF.

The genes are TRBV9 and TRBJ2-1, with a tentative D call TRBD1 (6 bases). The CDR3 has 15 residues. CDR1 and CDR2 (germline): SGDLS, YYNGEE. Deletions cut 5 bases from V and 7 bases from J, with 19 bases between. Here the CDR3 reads CASSVGTPRGNEQFF. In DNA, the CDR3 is TGTGCCAGCAGTGTCGGGACACCGAGGGGGAATGAGCAGTTCTTC.

The CDR3 bases are TGTGCCAGTAGTATAGCGGCTAGCGGGAGTCTTGGCAATGAGCAGTTCTTC. Translation gives CASSIAASGSLGNEQFF. This chain uses TRBV19 with TRBJ2-1, with TRBD2 matching over 10 bases. This CDR3 spans 17 amino acids. CDR1 and CDR2 from the germline V gene are LNHDA and SQIVND (reference sequence). V gave up 1 base and J gave up 6 bases; unmatched junction bases: 9. Looking up the rest from reference TRBV19 and TRBJ2-1 gives the full variable domain: DGGITQSPKYLFRKEGQNVTLSCEQNLNHDAMYWYRQDPGQGLRLIYYSQIVNDFQKGDIAEGYSVSREKKESFPLTVTSAQKNPTAFYLCASSIAASGSLGNEQFFGPGTRLTVL.

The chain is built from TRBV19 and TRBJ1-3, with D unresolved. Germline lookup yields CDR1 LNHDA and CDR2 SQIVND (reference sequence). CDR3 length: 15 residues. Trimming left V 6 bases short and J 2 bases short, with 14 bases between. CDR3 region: CASSPGESPGNTIYF. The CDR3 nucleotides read TGTGCCAGTAGCCCCGGAGAAAGCCCTGGAAACACCATATATTTT.

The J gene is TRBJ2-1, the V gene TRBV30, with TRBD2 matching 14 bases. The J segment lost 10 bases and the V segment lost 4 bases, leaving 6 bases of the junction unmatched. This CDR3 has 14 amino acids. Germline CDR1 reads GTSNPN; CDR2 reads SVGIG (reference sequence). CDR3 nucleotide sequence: TGTGCCTGGACATTGGGACTAGCGGGAGTCGAGCAGTTCTTC. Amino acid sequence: CAWTLGLAGVEQFF.

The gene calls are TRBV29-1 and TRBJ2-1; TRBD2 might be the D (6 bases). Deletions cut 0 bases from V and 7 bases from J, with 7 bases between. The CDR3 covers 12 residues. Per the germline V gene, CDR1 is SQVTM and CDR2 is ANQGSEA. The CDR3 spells CSVEEAGNEQFF. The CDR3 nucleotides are TGCAGCGTTGAAGAGGCGGGAAATGAGCAGTTCTTC.